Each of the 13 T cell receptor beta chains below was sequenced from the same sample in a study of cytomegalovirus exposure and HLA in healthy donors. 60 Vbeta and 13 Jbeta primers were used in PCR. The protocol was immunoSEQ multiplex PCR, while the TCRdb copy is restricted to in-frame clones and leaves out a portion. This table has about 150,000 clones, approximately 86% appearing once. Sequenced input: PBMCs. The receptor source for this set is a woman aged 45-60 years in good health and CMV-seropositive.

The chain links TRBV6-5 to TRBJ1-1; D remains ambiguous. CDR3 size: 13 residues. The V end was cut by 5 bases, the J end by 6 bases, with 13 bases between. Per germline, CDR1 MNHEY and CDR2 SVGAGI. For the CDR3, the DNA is TGTGCCAGCAGTCCCGCTTCACGGGCTGAAGCTTTCTTT. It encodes CASSPASRAEAFF.

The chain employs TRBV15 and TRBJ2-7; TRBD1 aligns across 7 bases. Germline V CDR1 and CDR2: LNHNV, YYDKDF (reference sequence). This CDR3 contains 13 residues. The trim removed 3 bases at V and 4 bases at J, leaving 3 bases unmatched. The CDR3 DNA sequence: TGTGCCACCAGCAGGGACAGGAGGTACGAGCAGTACTTC. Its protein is CATSRDRRYEQYF.

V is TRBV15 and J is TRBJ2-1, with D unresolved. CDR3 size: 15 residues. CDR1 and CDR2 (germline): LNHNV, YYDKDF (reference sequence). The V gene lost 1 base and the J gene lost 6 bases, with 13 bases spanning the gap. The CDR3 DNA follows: TGTGCCACCAGCAGAGTGTTGGGCATTACCAATGAGCAGTTCTTC. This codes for CATSRVLGITNEQFF.

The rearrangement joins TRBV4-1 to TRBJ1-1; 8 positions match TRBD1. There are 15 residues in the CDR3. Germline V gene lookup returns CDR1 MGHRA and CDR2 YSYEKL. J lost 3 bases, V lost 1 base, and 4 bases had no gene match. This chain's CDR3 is CASSQGNRGDTEAFF. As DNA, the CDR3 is TGCGCCAGCAGCCAAGGTAACAGGGGGGACACTGAAGCTTTCTTT.

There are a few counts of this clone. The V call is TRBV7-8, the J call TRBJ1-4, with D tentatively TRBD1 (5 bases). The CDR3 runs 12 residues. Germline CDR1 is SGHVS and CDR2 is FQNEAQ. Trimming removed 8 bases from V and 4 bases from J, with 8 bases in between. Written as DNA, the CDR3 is TGTGCCAGCCTAGGGGATAATGAAAAACTGTTTTTT. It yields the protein CASLGDNEKLFF.

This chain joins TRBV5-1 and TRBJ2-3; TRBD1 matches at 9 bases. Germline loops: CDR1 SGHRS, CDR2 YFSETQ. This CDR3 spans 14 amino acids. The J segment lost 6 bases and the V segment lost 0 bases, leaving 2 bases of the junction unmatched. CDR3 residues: CASSLDRGRDTQYF. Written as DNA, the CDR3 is TGCGCCAGCAGCTTGGACAGGGGGCGGGATACGCAGTATTTT.

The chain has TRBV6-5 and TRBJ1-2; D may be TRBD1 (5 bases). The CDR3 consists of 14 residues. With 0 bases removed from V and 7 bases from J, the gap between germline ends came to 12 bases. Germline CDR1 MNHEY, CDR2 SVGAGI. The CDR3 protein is CASSYSARVGGYTF. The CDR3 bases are TGTGCCAGCAGTTACTCGGCCAGGGTGGGTGGCTACACCTTC.

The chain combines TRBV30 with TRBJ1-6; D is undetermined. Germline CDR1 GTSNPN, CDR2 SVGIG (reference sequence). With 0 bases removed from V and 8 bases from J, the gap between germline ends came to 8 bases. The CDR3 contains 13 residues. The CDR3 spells CAWSVERYSPLHF. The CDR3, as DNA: TGTGCCTGGAGTGTAGAGAGGTATTCACCCCTCCACTTT.

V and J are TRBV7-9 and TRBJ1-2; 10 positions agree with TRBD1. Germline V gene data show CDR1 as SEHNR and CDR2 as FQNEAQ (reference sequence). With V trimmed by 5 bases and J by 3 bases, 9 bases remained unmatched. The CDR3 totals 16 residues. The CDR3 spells CASSPATTGGDYGYTF. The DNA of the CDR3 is TGTGCCAGCAGCCCAGCAACGACAGGGGGCGACTATGGCTACACCTTC.

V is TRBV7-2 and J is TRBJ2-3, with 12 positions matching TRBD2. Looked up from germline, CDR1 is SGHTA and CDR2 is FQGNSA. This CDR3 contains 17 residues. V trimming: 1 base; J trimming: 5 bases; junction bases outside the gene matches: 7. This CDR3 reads CASSLDLAGGPLDTQYF. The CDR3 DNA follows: TGTGCCAGCAGCTTAGACCTAGCGGGGGGGCCGTTAGATACGCAGTATTTT.

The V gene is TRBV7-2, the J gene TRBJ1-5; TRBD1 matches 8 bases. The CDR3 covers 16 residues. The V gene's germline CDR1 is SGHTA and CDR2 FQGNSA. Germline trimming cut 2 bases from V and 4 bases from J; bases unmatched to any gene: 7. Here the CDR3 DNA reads TGTGCCAGCAGCTTAAATACCAGGGGGCCTAATCAGCCCCAGCATTTT. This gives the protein CASSLNTRGPNQPQHF.

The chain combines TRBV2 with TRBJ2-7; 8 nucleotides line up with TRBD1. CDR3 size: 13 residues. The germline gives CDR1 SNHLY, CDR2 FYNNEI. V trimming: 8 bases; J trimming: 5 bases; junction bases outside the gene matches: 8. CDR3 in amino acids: CASGPRQGNEQYF. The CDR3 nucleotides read TGTGCCAGCGGGCCCCGACAGGGGAACGAGCAGTACTTC.

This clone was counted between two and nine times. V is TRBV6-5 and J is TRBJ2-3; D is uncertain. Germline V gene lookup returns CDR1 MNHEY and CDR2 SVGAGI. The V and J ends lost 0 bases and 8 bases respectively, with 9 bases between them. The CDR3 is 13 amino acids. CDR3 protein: CASSYSGSLTQYF. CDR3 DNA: TGTGCCAGCAGTTACTCGGGCTCCCTTACGCAGTATTTT.